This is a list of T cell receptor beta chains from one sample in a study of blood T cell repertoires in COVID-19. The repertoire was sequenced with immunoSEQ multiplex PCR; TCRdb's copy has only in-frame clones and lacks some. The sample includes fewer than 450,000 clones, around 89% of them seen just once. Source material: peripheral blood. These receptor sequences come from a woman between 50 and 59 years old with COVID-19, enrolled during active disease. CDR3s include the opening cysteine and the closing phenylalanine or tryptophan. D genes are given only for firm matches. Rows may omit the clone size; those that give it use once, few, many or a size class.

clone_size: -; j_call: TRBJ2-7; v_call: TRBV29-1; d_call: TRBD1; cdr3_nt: TGCAGCGCCGGACAGGGGATAAGCTACGAGCAGTACTTC; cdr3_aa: CSAGQGISYEQYF
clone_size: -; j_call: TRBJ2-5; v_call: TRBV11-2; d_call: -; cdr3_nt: TGTGCCAGCAGCTTAATCCAGGGTGGGCAAGAGACCCAGTACTTC; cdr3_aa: CASSLIQGGQETQYF
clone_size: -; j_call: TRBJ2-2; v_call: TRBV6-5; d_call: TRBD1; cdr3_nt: TGTGCCAGCAAGGGGACAGCAGTAACCGGGGAGCTGTTTTTT; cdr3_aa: CASKGTAVTGELFF
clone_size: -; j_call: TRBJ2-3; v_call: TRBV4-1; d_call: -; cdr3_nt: TGCGCCAGCAGCCGCACTACCTCCACCCCCACAGATACGCAGTATTTT; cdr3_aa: CASSRTTSTPTDTQYF
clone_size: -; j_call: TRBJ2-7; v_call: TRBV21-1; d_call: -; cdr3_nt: TGTGCCAGCAGCATGGGGCAAGGAACTCGGACAGGGGGCTGGTCCTACGAGCAGTACTTC; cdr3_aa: CASSMGQGTRTGGWSYEQYF
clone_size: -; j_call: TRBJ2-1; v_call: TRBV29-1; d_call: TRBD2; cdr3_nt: TGCAGCGCAGGGACTAGCGGATTCTACAATGAGCAGTTCTTC; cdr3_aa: CSAGTSGFYNEQFF
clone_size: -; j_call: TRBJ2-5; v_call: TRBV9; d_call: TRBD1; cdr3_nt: TGTGCCAGCAGCCTCGGGACAGGGGATGGGGAGACCCAGTACTTC; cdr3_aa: CASSLGTGDGETQYF
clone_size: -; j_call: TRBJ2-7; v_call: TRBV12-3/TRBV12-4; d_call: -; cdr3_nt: TGTGCCAGCAGTTTTGACATCTACGAGCAGTACTTC; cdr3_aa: CASSFDIYEQYF
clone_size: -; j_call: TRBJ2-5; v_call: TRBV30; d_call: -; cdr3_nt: TGTGCCTGGAGTGATCTAGAGACCCAGTACTTC; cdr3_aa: CAWSDLETQYF
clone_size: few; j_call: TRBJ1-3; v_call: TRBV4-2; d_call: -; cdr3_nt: TGTGCCAGCAGCCAAGCGGACAGCGCCATTGGAAACACCATATATTTT; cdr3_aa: CASSQADSAIGNTIYF
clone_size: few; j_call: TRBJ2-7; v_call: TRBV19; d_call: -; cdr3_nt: TGTGCCAGTAGTAAGGGGGACCCCTACGAGCAGTACTTC; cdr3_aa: CASSKGDPYEQYF
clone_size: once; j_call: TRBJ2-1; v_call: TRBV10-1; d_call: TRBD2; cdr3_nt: TGCGCCAGCAGTGACGCCACTAGCGGGGCTGGTGAGCAGTTCTTC; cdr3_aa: CASSDATSGAGEQFF
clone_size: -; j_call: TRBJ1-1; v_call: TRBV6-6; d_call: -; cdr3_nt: TGTGCCAGCACACCAGGGCCGGGCACTGAAGCTTTCTTT; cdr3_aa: CASTPGPGTEAFF
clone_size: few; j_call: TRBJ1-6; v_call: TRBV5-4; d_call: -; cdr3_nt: TGTGCCAGCAGCTTGGAACGGACAGACATTAATTCACCCCTCCACTTT; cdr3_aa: CASSLERTDINSPLHF
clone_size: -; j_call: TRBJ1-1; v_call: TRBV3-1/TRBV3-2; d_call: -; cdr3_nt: TGTGCCAGCAGCCAAGTGTCCGGGAACACTGAAGCTTTCTTT; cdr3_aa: CASSQVSGNTEAFF
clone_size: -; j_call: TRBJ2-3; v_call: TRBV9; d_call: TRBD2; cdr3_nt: TGTGCCAGCAGTAATGAGCGGGGGGGCACAGATACGCAGTATTTT; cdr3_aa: CASSNERGGTDTQYF